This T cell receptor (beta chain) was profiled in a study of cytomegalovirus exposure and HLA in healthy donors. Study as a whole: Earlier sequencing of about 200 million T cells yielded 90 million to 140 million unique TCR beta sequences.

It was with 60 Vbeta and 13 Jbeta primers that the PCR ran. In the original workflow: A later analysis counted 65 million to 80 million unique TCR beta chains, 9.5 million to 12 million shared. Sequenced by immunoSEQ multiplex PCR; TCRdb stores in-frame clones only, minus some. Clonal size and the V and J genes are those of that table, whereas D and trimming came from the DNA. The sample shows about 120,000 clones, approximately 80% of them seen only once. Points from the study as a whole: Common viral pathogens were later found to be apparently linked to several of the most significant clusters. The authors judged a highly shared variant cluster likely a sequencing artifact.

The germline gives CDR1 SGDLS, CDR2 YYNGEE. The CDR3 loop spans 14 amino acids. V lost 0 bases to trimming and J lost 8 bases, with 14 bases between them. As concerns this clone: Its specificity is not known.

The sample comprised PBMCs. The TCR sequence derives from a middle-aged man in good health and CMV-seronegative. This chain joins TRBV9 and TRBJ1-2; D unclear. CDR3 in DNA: TGTGCCAGCAGCGTAGTGGGCCTGATGTGGGGCTACACCTTC. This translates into CASSVVGLMWGYTF.